This entry lists 13 T cell receptor beta chains sequenced from one sample in a study of CD4 T cells in relation to SARS-CoV-2 and coronaviruses. The unexposed donors gave CD4+ T cells in about 2011-2018, prior to COVID-19. The table came from immunoSEQ multiplex PCR; TCRdb's copy has only in-frame clones and leaves some out. Altogether about 65,000 clones are present, 87% being singletons, with the ten largest covering 1.5% to 2%. The specimen was memory CD4+ T cells from PBMCs. These receptors all stem from a human donor in good health.

V gene TRBV29-1 combines with J gene TRBJ2-7, with 9 positions matching TRBD1. Trimming at V came to 6 bases and at J to 5 bases, leaving 5 bases not matched to a gene. The CDR3 length is 12 residues. Germline V gene sequence: CDR1 SQVTM, CDR2 ANQGSEA. This CDR3 is CSVGQGSDEQYF. CDR3 in DNA: TGCAGCGTGGGACAGGGATCCGACGAGCAGTACTTC.

The chain combines TRBV9 with TRBJ1-1, with 9 bases that match TRBD1. CDR3 length: 18 residues. CDR1 and CDR2 (germline): SGDLS, YYNGEE. V lost 3 bases to trimming and J lost 0 bases; unmatched junction nucleotides: 12. The CDR3 DNA is TGTGCCAGCAGCGCCGCCCTCGGACAGGGGACGATGAACACTGAAGCTTTCTTT. Translation gives CASSAALGQGTMNTEAFF.

The J gene is TRBJ2-1, the V gene TRBV5-6; D is possibly TRBD1 or TRBD2 (5 bases each). Trimming took off 1 base at V and 9 bases at J, with 20 bases between the two ends. Germline V gene lookup returns CDR1 SGHDT and CDR2 YYEEEE. CDR3 length: 16 residues. In DNA, the CDR3 is TGTGCCAGCAGCTTGCGGTCCGGGACGGGGAGTGGTGAGCAGTTCTTC. This codes for CASSLRSGTGSGEQFF.

CDR3 coding DNA: TGTGCCAGCAGTCTCCGGGAGGACGAAAAACTGTTTTTT. Its protein is CASSLREDEKLFF. The chain recombines TRBV28 with TRBJ1-4; no firm D call. The V end was cut by 5 bases, the J end by 8 bases, with 12 bases between. The length of the CDR3 is 13 residues. Per germline, CDR1 MDHEN and CDR2 SYDVKM.

The chain joins TRBV2 to TRBJ2-3; the D is unclear. Germline V gene data show CDR1 as SNHLY and CDR2 as FYNNEI. V gave up 2 bases and J gave up 12 bases, with 18 bases separating them. This CDR3 is 14 amino acids long. This CDR3 is CASSESIPGSSQYF. In nucleotides, the CDR3 is TGTGCCAGCAGTGAAAGTATCCCCGGTAGTTCCCAGTATTTT.

The chain links TRBV7-3 to TRBJ2-3; D not certain. Germline CDR1 is SGHTA and CDR2 is FQGTGA. This CDR3 region has 15 residues. V was clipped by 0 bases and J by 2 bases, with 9 bases between them. The CDR3 loop is CASSLTPQNTDTQYF. DNA of the CDR3: TGTGCCAGCAGCTTAACACCCCAGAACACAGATACGCAGTATTTT.

CDR3 sequence reads: CASSHREFEPDTQYF. The CDR3 DNA sequence: TGTGCCAGCAGCCACAGGGAATTCGAGCCAGATACGCAGTATTTT. The chain carries TRBV6-5 and TRBJ2-3; TRBD1 is a possible D gene (6 bases). Trimming shortened V by 6 bases and J by 4 bases, and 17 bases separated the two germline ends. Germline-derived CDR1 and CDR2 are MNHEY and SVGAGI. The CDR3 contains 15 residues.

The rearrangement uses TRBV7-9 and TRBJ2-5, with D perhaps TRBD2 (5 bases). Germline CDR1 is SEHNR and CDR2 is FQNEAQ (reference sequence). The V end was cut by 0 bases, the J end by 4 bases, with 12 bases between. The CDR3 has 15 amino acids. CDR3 region: CASSLASTRTETQYF. CDR3 nucleotide sequence: TGTGCCAGCAGCTTAGCGTCAACTAGGACAGAGACCCAGTACTTC.

This sequence joins TRBV29-1 and TRBJ2-3, with D perhaps being TRBD1 or TRBD2 (5 bases each). Trimming left V 3 bases short and J 4 bases short, with 14 bases between. The CDR3 loop spans 14 amino acids. Germline CDR1 and CDR2: SQVTM and ANQGSEA. The CDR3 loop is CSVEGGLGADTQYF. Here the CDR3 DNA reads TGCAGCGTTGAGGGCGGACTGGGGGCAGATACGCAGTATTTT.

The gene calls are TRBV28 and TRBJ1-3; a possible D gene is TRBD1 (6 bases). Trimming stripped 5 bases from V and 3 bases from J, with 14 bases between. Germline V gives CDR1 MDHEN, CDR2 SYDVKM. The CDR3 totals 15 residues. CDR3 protein: CASSTTGFLGNTIYF. In DNA, the CDR3 is TGTGCCAGCAGTACCACAGGGTTCCTTGGAAACACCATATATTTT. The full variable domain, completed using reference TRBV28 and TRBJ1-3, is DVKVTQSSRYLVKRTGEKVFLECVQDMDHENMFWYRQDPGLGLRLIYFSYDVKMKEKGDIPEGYSVSREKKERFSLILESASTNQTSMYLCASSTTGFLGNTIYFGEGSWLTVV.

V usage is TRBV15 and J usage is TRBJ2-4; unclear D gene. CDR3 length: 15 amino acids. Germline loops: CDR1 LNHNV, CDR2 YYDKDF (reference sequence). The V and J ends lost 1 base and 1 base respectively, with 8 bases between them. CDR3 bases: TGTGCCACCAGCAGAGCGGGCCCGGCCAAAAACATTCAGTACTTC. Translated, it gives CATSRAGPAKNIQYF.

This clone was found a few times. The chain carries TRBV2 and TRBJ1-4, with unresolved D. This CDR3 spans 15 amino acids. V was clipped by 8 bases and J by 5 bases, with 18 bases between them. Germline V lookup: CDR1 SNHLY, CDR2 FYNNEI. In DNA, the CDR3 is TGTGCCAGCGGCGAAATGTTATTTGGGAATGAAAAACTGTTTTTT. Its translation: CASGEMLFGNEKLFF.

The V gene is TRBV2, the J gene TRBJ2-1; D uncertain. Trimming took off 6 bases at V and 9 bases at J, with 9 bases between the two ends. The CDR3 covers 11 residues. Germline V gene lookup returns CDR1 SNHLY and CDR2 FYNNEI. CDR3 in amino acids: CASSPWGEQFF. The CDR3 DNA reads as TGTGCCAGCAGCCCTTGGGGTGAGCAGTTCTTC.